The 13 T cell receptor beta chains reported below all come from one sample, sequenced in a study of blood T cell repertoires in COVID-19. Assay: immunoSEQ multiplex PCR; the TCRdb copy retains only in-frame clones and omits some. The profile shows roughly 140,000 clones, approximately 78% of them singletons. The sample comprised peripheral blood. Receptor source: a woman of 80 years or more with acute or convalescent COVID-19.

V is TRBV19 and J is TRBJ2-1; D gene uncertain. Germline V gene lookup returns CDR1 LNHDA and CDR2 SQIVND (reference sequence). Trimming pared 5 bases from V and 4 bases from J, leaving 6 bases between. The CDR3 totals 12 residues. The CDR3 sequence: CASSSNYNEQFF. Written as DNA, the CDR3 is TGTGCCAGTAGTTCCAATTACAATGAGCAGTTCTTC.

This rearrangement joins TRBV6-4 to TRBJ2-1; the match to TRBD2 covers 14 bases. The CDR3 length is 16 residues. From germline, CDR1 is MRHNA and CDR2 SNTAGT. V lost 6 bases, J lost 5 bases, and 6 bases stayed unmatched. CDR3 bases: TGTGCCAGCAGACCCGGACTAGCGGGGGGAAACAATGAGCAGTTCTTC. This encodes CASRPGLAGGNNEQFF.

This chain links TRBV21-1 with TRBJ2-3; the D segment call TRBD2 is taken from the table without a DNA check. TRBV21-1 is classified as a pseudogene. The CDR3 spans 16 residues. CDR3 DNA sequence: TGTGCCAGCAGTACCGGGACTAGCGGGGGGACAGATACGCAGTATTTT. It translates to CASSTGTSGGTDTQYF.

V usage is TRBV28 and J usage is TRBJ1-5, with TRBD1 identical over 8 bases. The CDR3 extends over 14 amino acids. V lost 5 bases to trimming and J lost 3 bases; unmatched junction nucleotides: 3. Germline values: CDR1 MDHEN, CDR2 SYDVKM. CDR3: CASSRQGYNQPQHF. The CDR3 region has the DNA TGTGCCAGCAGTCGACAGGGGTACAATCAGCCCCAGCATTTT.

The chain employs TRBV24-1 and TRBJ2-3, with D maybe TRBD1 (6 bases). The CDR3 has 15 residues. Germline values: CDR1 KGHDR, CDR2 SFDVKD. The germline V and J ends were trimmed by 5 bases and 2 bases, with 13 bases remaining between them. CDR3 sequence (DNA): TGTGCCACCAGTGCTCTACAGGGCCCCACAGATACGCAGTATTTT. Translation: CATSALQGPTDTQYF.

The chain combines TRBV7-2 with TRBJ1-2; D not certain. In germline, CDR1 is SGHTA, CDR2 FQGNSA. There are 15 residues in the CDR3. Trimming pared 1 base from V and 5 bases from J, leaving 14 bases between. The CDR3 protein is CASSLGLAPYYGYTF. CDR3 sequence (DNA): TGTGCCAGCAGCTTAGGCCTCGCTCCCTATTATGGCTACACCTTC.

CDR3 sequence: CASRPGGATPYEQYF. CDR3 DNA sequence: TGTGCCAGCAGACCTGGTGGGGCGACACCCTACGAGCAGTACTTC. The rearrangement joins TRBV6-6 to TRBJ2-7, with D possibly matching TRBD1 (5 bases). V lost 6 bases, J lost 2 bases, and 17 bases lay in between. Germline CDR1 and CDR2: MNHNY and SVGAGI (reference sequence). The CDR3 contains 15 residues.

This chain connects TRBV5-4 to TRBJ2-7, with D tentatively TRBD2 (6 bases). The length of the CDR3 is 15 residues. Germline CDR1 and CDR2: SGHNT and YYREEE (reference sequence). V was clipped by 3 bases and J by 0 bases, with 13 bases between them. CDR3 residues: CASSYTGTGSYEQYF. CDR3 in DNA: TGTGCCAGCAGCTATACCGGGACTGGCTCCTACGAGCAGTACTTC. The full variable domain, with the rest looked up from reference TRBV5-4 and TRBJ2-7, is ETGVTQSPTHLIKTRGQQVTLRCSSQSGHNTVSWYQQALGQGPQFIFQYYREEENGRGNFPPRFSGLQFPNYSSELNVNALELDDSALYLCASSYTGTGSYEQYFGPGTRLTVT.

V gene TRBV12-3 or TRBV12-4 combines with J gene TRBJ1-3; D remains ambiguous. This CDR3 spans 13 amino acids. V was clipped by 4 bases and J by 0 bases, with 4 bases between them. In DNA form, the CDR3 reads TGTGCCAGCAGTTCCTCCTCTGGAAACACCATATATTTT. It translates to CASSSSSGNTIYF.

The V and J genes are TRBV2 and TRBJ2-5; D not resolved. The CDR3 runs 14 residues. The germline CDR1 and CDR2 sequences are SNHLY and FYNNEI. Trimming took off 4 bases at V and 2 bases at J, with 11 bases between the two ends. The CDR3 coding sequence is TGTGCCAGCAGTGCTCTCAGCGCACAAGAGACCCAGTACTTC. Amino acids: CASSALSAQETQYF.

The chain uses TRBV19 and TRBJ1-2; 10 bases line up with TRBD1. V lost 7 bases, J lost 5 bases, and 7 bases stayed unmatched. The CDR3 loop spans 14 amino acids. Germline V gene sequence: CDR1 LNHDA, CDR2 SQIVND (reference sequence). In DNA, the CDR3 is TGTGCCAGTACCACGACAGGGGGCTGGTATGGCTACACCTTC. This codes for CASTTTGGWYGYTF. The full variable domain, in which reference TRBV19 and TRBJ1-2 provide the parts outside the CDR3, is DGGITQSPKYLFRKEGQNVTLSCEQNLNHDAMYWYRQDPGQGLRLIYYSQIVNDFQKGDIAEGYSVSREKKESFPLTVTSAQKNPTAFYLCASTTTGGWYGYTFGSGTRLTVV.

This chain uses TRBV10-3 with TRBJ2-2, with TRBD2 matching over 10 bases. Germline CDR1 and CDR2: ENHRY and SYGVKD. The V and J ends lost 0 bases and 0 bases, in that order; junction bases with no gene match: 10. This CDR3 comprises 20 residues. The CDR3 DNA reads TGTGCCATCAGTGAGTCGTTAGTGCTAGCGGGGGCTACGAACACCGGGGAGCTGTTTTTT. Translating gives CAISESLVLAGATNTGELFF.

The chain combines TRBV5-1 with TRBJ1-1, with 7 bases aligning to TRBD1. V lost 2 bases and J lost 1; bases outside the gene matches: 2. Germline lookup yields CDR1 SGHRS and CDR2 YFSETQ. The CDR3 covers 14 residues. CDR3 sequence (DNA): TGCGCCAGCAGCTTAGGGACAGCGAACACTGAAGCTTTCTTT. This translates into CASSLGTANTEAFF.